What follows are 32 T cell receptor beta chains derived from one specimen sequenced in a study of pediatric ulcerative colitis. Sequencing was performed with immunoSEQ multiplex PCR; in TCRdb, only in-frame clones are kept and a portion is missing. In the table there are 15,000 to 20,000 clones, over 70% of which are singletons. During colonoscopy, one to two rectal pinch biopsies were collected. Sequencing was performed on gut tissue. The receptors stem from a boy younger than 18 who was a control in a study of pediatric ulcerative colitis.

The genes are TRBV6-1 and TRBJ1-5; unclear D gene. Trimming pared 0 bases from V and 4 bases from J, leaving 16 bases between. Germline V gives CDR1 MNHNS, CDR2 SASEGT. This CDR3 contains 17 residues. The CDR3 is CASSEALVVTINQPQHF. DNA of the CDR3: TGTGCCAGCAGTGAAGCTTTAGTCGTGACTATTAATCAGCCCCAGCATTTT.

The J gene is TRBJ1-1, the V gene TRBV30; D unresolved. Trimming cost V 2 bases and J 1 base, with 11 bases left between them. CDR3 length: 14 residues. The V gene's germline CDR1 is GTSNPN and CDR2 SVGIG (reference sequence). CDR3 nucleotide sequence: TGTGCCTGGAGTCGTTGGACCAAGAACACTGAAGCTTTCTTT. As protein: CAWSRWTKNTEAFF.

This clone was observed a few times. The chain joins TRBV19 to TRBJ2-5; D is unclear. This CDR3 contains 18 residues. V lost 4 bases to trimming and J lost 5 bases, with 26 bases between them. Per germline, CDR1 LNHDA and CDR2 SQIVND (reference sequence). The CDR3 nucleotides are TGTGCCAGTAGTACCCGACACGCGACTGACGGATCCACGGAGACCCAGTACTTC. It specifies CASSTRHATDGSTETQYF.

The gene calls are TRBV6-1 and TRBJ1-1; the D is unclear. Germline V gene lookup returns CDR1 MNHNS and CDR2 SASEGT. There are 16 residues in the CDR3. The V gene lost 4 bases and the J gene lost 3 bases, with 18 bases spanning the gap. The CDR3 region has the DNA TGTGCCAGCAGTGTGTCAAAGGGCCGCCGGGACACTGAAGCTTTCTTT. Its translation: CASSVSKGRRDTEAFF.

The chain combines TRBV4-3 with TRBJ1-1; D unresolved. Trimming left V 0 bases short and J 7 bases short, with 12 bases between. Germline V gives CDR1 LGHNA, CDR2 YSLEER. The CDR3 runs to 14 residues. The CDR3 loop is CASSQDVGSLEAFF. CDR3 sequence (DNA): TGCGCCAGCAGCCAAGATGTAGGAAGTCTTGAAGCTTTCTTT.

This clone appeared a single time. The V call is TRBV6-6, the J call TRBJ2-2; no definite D call. The CDR3 is 13 residues long. CDR1 and CDR2 (germline): MNHNY, SVGAGI (reference sequence). V gave up 6 bases and J gave up 6 bases, with 11 bases separating them. This CDR3 reads CASRDEWAGELFF. The CDR3 region has the DNA TGTGCCAGCAGAGATGAGTGGGCCGGGGAGCTGTTTTTT.

The chain carries TRBV19 and TRBJ2-7; D call uncertain. The CDR3 has 13 residues. Trimming left V 5 bases short and J 5 bases short, with 13 bases between. CDR1 LNHDA and CDR2 SQIVND come from the germline V gene (reference sequence). The CDR3 DNA sequence: TGTGCCAGTAGTGGCGGAGACCTGCACGAGCAGTACTTC. It encodes CASSGGDLHEQYF.

V and J are TRBV5-1 and TRBJ2-2, with D perhaps matching TRBD2 (5 bases). The V and J ends lost 4 bases and 4 bases respectively, with 14 bases between them. Germline CDR1 reads SGHRS; CDR2 reads YFSETQ. There are 15 residues in the CDR3. CDR3: CASSLRREITGELFF. The CDR3 DNA reads as TGCGCCAGCAGCCTTCGAAGGGAGATCACCGGGGAGCTGTTTTTT.

The CDR3 nucleotides read TGTGCCAGCAGCCAAGAACTACTAGGGCACAATGAGCAGTTCTTC. It translates to CASSQELLGHNEQFF. The gene calls are TRBV14 and TRBJ2-1, with D possibly being TRBD2 (5 bases). Trimming removed 0 bases at V and 5 bases at J, with 11 bases between. The germline CDR1 and CDR2 sequences are SGHDN and FVKESK. The length of the CDR3 is 15 residues. The full variable domain, rest sourced from reference TRBV14 and TRBJ2-1, is EAGVTQFPSHSVIEKGQTVTLRCDPISGHDNLYWYRRVMGKEIKFLLHFVKESKQDESGMPNNRFLAERTGGTYSTLKVQPAELEDSGVYFCASSQELLGHNEQFFGPGTRLTVL.

This clone appeared a single time. The genes are TRBV6-1 and TRBJ1-5; TRBD1 agrees at 7 bases. This CDR3 region has 14 residues. With V trimmed by 7 bases and J by 4 bases, 7 bases remained unmatched. CDR1 is MNHNS, CDR2 SASEGT, per germline. CDR3 sequence (DNA): TGTGCCAGCAAAATACAGGGGACGAATCAGCCCCAGCATTTT. Translating gives CASKIQGTNQPQHF.

The J gene is TRBJ2-1, the V gene TRBV28; no clear D. V was pared by 2 bases and J by 5 bases, with 10 bases between. CDR1 is MDHEN and CDR2 is SYDVKM in the germline V gene. CDR3 length equals 14 residues. CDR3 nucleotides: TGTGCCAGCAGTTTAGTTCCCAGGAACAATGAGCAGTTCTTC. Its protein product is CASSLVPRNNEQFF.

The J gene is TRBJ1-1, the V gene TRBV10-3, with no clear D. The CDR3 has 15 amino acids. Between the trimmed V and J ends, which lost 3 bases and 2 bases, there was a span of 13 bases. CDR1 is ENHRY, CDR2 SYGVKD, per germline. The CDR3 here is CAISDPLRGNTEAFF. CDR3 DNA: TGTGCCATCAGTGACCCTCTCCGGGGTAACACTGAAGCTTTCTTT.

V gene TRBV25-1 combines with J gene TRBJ1-4, with no clear D. CDR1 and CDR2 (germline): MGHDK, SYGVNS. The CDR3 sequence is 12 residues long. Trimming pared 3 bases from V and 13 bases from J, leaving 12 bases between. The CDR3 loop is CASSDPTGGLFF. The DNA of the CDR3 is TGTGCCAGCAGTGATCCGACGGGCGGACTGTTTTTT.

This chain connects TRBV4-3 to TRBJ2-7, with TRBD2 as a possible D gene (7 bases). The CDR3 is 16 residues long. Trimming stripped 0 bases from V and 5 bases from J, with 17 bases between. Germline V gives CDR1 LGHNA, CDR2 YSLEER. CDR3 nucleotide sequence: TGCGCCAGCAGCCAAGAGGTACTAGCGCGGGGGCACGAGCAGTACTTC. Its translation: CASSQEVLARGHEQYF.

This chain connects TRBV9 to TRBJ2-3; D not resolved. V lost 0 bases and J 6 bases, leaving 11 bases between the germline ends. Germline V gives CDR1 SGDLS, CDR2 YYNGEE. The CDR3 runs 14 residues. The CDR3 DNA sequence: TGTGCCAGCAGCGTAGGATTGGGTGCGGATACGCAGTATTTT. Translation: CASSVGLGADTQYF.

This rearrangement joins TRBV7-2 to TRBJ1-2, with D hard to call. Per the germline V gene, CDR1 is SGHTA and CDR2 is FQGNSA. V was cut by 5 bases and J by 6 bases, with 13 bases left in between. The CDR3 extends over 13 amino acids. The CDR3 region is CASSLAGLDGYTF. DNA for the CDR3: TGTGCCAGCAGCCTTGCCGGACTCGATGGCTACACCTTC. The variable domain in full, completed from reference TRBV7-2 and TRBJ1-2, reads GAGVSQSPSNKVTEKGKDVELRCDPISGHTALYWYRQSLGQGLEFLIYFQGNSAPDKSGLPSDRFSAERTGGSVSTLTIQRTQQEDSAVYLCASSLAGLDGYTFGSGTRLTVV.

The CDR3 spells CASSSGTGGFQPQHF. The CDR3 DNA reads as TGTGCCAGCAGCTCCGGGACAGGGGGCTTTCAGCCCCAGCATTTT. The gene calls are TRBV6-5 and TRBJ1-5; 12 bases are a match to TRBD1. With 6 bases clipped from V and 6 bases from J, the junction kept 6 bases outside the gene matches. The CDR3 consists of 15 residues. The germline gives CDR1 MNHEY, CDR2 SVGAGI.

The chain employs TRBV7-2 and TRBJ2-7, with D possibly TRBD2 on 6 matching bases. This CDR3 is 14 amino acids long. CDR1 is SGHTA, CDR2 FQGNSA, per germline. V was shortened by 1 base and J by 6 bases, with 13 bases between the two germline ends. The CDR3 region is CASSLDATSAEQYF. Here the CDR3 DNA reads TGTGCCAGCAGCTTAGACGCGACTAGTGCCGAGCAGTACTTC.

The chain employs TRBV19 and TRBJ2-1, with D hard to call. CDR3 length equals 18 residues. The germline CDR1 and CDR2 sequences are LNHDA and SQIVND (reference sequence). Trimming shortened V by 5 bases and J by 0 bases, and 20 bases separated the two germline ends. The CDR3 reads CASSHRLSRPSSYNEQFF. The CDR3, as DNA: TGTGCCAGTAGTCATAGATTGTCAAGGCCAAGCTCCTACAATGAGCAGTTCTTC.

A note on this clone: At one end, the junction sequence differs from germline, possibly due to a read error. The chain couples TRBV2 to TRBJ2-2; perhaps D is TRBD1 or TRBD2 (5 bases each). The CDR3 runs to 14 residues. Germline V CDR1 and CDR2: SNHLY, FYNNEI. The CDR3 DNA sequence: TGTGCCAGCAGCTTTGAGGGGAACGCCGGGGAGCTGTTTTTT. Its protein is CASSFEGNAGELFF.

This clone was picked up one time. This sequence joins TRBV30 and TRBJ1-3; D is unresolved. Trimming left V 0 bases short and J 0 bases short, with 12 bases between. Germline CDR1 is GTSNPN and CDR2 is SVGIG (reference sequence). There are 16 residues in the CDR3. The CDR3: CAWSVSERRSGNTIYF. In DNA form, the CDR3 reads TGTGCCTGGAGTGTTTCAGAGCGTCGCTCTGGAAACACCATATATTTT.

This clone was seen only a few times. This chain links TRBV7-2 with TRBJ2-5, with 7 positions matching TRBD1. V lost 0 bases, J lost 2 bases, and 3 bases stayed unmatched. Germline CDR1 reads SGHTA; CDR2 reads FQGNSA. The CDR3 is 15 amino acids. CDR3 protein: CASSLASQGQETQYF. For the CDR3, the DNA is TGTGCCAGCAGCTTAGCATCACAGGGGCAAGAGACCCAGTACTTC.

This clone was observed a handful of times. The chain is built from TRBV11-2 and TRBJ2-7, with TRBD2 matching over 8 bases. CDR3 length: 13 amino acids. Germline CDR1 reads SGHAT; CDR2 reads FQNNGV. V shed 5 bases and J 6 bases; nucleotides not matched to a gene: 6. Here the CDR3 reads CASSPQAGGEQYF. CDR3 nucleotides: TGTGCCAGCAGCCCCCAGGCGGGGGGCGAGCAGTACTTC.

The J gene is TRBJ2-2, the V gene TRBV5-1; D is ambiguous. Germline loops: CDR1 SGHRS, CDR2 YFSETQ. Trimming cost V 5 bases and J 1 base, with 3 bases left between them. There are 12 residues in the CDR3. The CDR3 DNA sequence: TGCGCCAGCAGGGTGAACACCGGGGAGCTGTTTTTT. It codes for CASRVNTGELFF. The full variable domain, its missing parts supplied by reference TRBV5-1 and TRBJ2-2, is KAGVTQTPRYLIKTRGQQVTLSCSPISGHRSVSWYQQTPGQGLQFLFEYFSETQRNKGNFPGRFSGRQFSNSRSEMNVSTLELGDSALYLCASRVNTGELFFGEGSRLTVL.

The rearrangement uses TRBV2 and TRBJ1-1; the D is unclear. Germline loops: CDR1 SNHLY, CDR2 FYNNEI. The CDR3 is 17 residues long. The V gene lost 2 bases and the J gene lost 0 bases, with 16 bases spanning the gap. CDR3 nucleotides: TGTGCCAGCAGTGAAAGGACGACCGGAACAATGAACACTGAAGCTTTCTTT. Protein product: CASSERTTGTMNTEAFF.

This chain connects TRBV28 to TRBJ2-1; D unclear. Germline CDR1 is MDHEN and CDR2 is SYDVKM. Deletions cut 5 bases from V and 8 bases from J, with 10 bases between. The CDR3 loop spans 12 amino acids. For the CDR3, the DNA is TGTGCCAGCAGTACTCTGGTCTATGAGCAGTTCTTC. It yields the protein CASSTLVYEQFF.

This chain links TRBV5-4 with TRBJ2-3; D gene unclear. Germline CDR1 is SGHNT and CDR2 is YYREEE (reference sequence). The CDR3 is 16 amino acids. The ends were cut back, 4 bases at V and 0 bases at J, with 15 bases in the middle. The CDR3 spells CASSPRWTISTDTQYF. Written as DNA, the CDR3 is TGTGCCAGCAGCCCGCGCTGGACGATTAGCACAGATACGCAGTATTTT.

The table lists this clone with a few counts. The J gene is TRBJ2-7, the V gene TRBV5-4; D possibly uses TRBD1 or TRBD2 (5 bases each). The germline V gene encodes CDR1 SGHNT and CDR2 YYREEE (reference sequence). The CDR3 runs 14 residues. Trimming left V 9 bases short and J 3 bases short, with 19 bases between. CDR3 amino acids: CATSSGTFHYEQYF. The CDR3 nucleotides are TGTGCCACCTCCTCCGGGACCTTTCACTACGAGCAGTACTTC.

This clone was seen once. This chain uses TRBV4-3 with TRBJ2-3, with TRBD2 matching over 7 bases. The CDR3 length is 15 residues. V trimming: 1 base; J trimming: 2 bases; junction bases outside the gene matches: 3. Germline V gene data show CDR1 as LGHNA and CDR2 as YSLEER. The chain's CDR3 is CASSQAAGVTDTQYF. DNA of the CDR3: TGCGCCAGCAGCCAAGCGGCGGGGGTCACAGATACGCAGTATTTT.

The V and J genes are TRBV28 and TRBJ2-6; D uncertain. The germline CDR1 and CDR2 sequences are MDHEN and SYDVKM. V lost 1 base, J lost 1 base, and 5 bases lay in between. The CDR3 runs to 15 residues. CDR3 DNA sequence: TGTGCCAGCAGTTTATTGGGTTCTGGGGCCAACGTCCTGACTTTC. Its protein product is CASSLLGSGANVLTF. The whole variable domain, remainder taken from reference TRBV28 and TRBJ2-6, is DVKVTQSSRYLVKRTGEKVFLECVQDMDHENMFWYRQDPGLGLRLIYFSYDVKMKEKGDIPEGYSVSREKKERFSLILESASTNQTSMYLCASSLLGSGANVLTFGAGSRLTVL.

This clone was recorded once. This chain connects TRBV27 to TRBJ2-3; 8 nucleotides line up with TRBD2. The CDR3 extends over 15 amino acids. Per germline, CDR1 MNHEY and CDR2 SMNVEV (reference sequence). V trimming: 3 bases; J trimming: 0 bases; junction bases outside the gene matches: 2. The CDR3, as DNA: TGTGCCAGCAGTTTGCGCGGGGGGAGCACAGATACGCAGTATTTT. It encodes CASSLRGGSTDTQYF.

V gene TRBV7-9 combines with J gene TRBJ2-7; 10 bases line up with TRBD2. Germline V gives CDR1 SEHNR, CDR2 FQNEAQ (reference sequence). The CDR3 is 14 residues long. J lost 6 bases, V lost 4 bases, and 6 bases had no gene match. In DNA, the CDR3 is TGTGCCAGCAGCTCTCCGGGACTAGCGATCGAGCAGTACTTC. It specifies CASSSPGLAIEQYF. Variable domain in full (rest from reference TRBV7-9 and TRBJ2-7): DTGVSQNPRHKITKRGQNVTFRCDPISEHNRLYWYRQTLGQGPEFLTYFQNEAQLEKSRLLSDRFSAERPKGSFSTLEIQRTEQGDSAMYLCASSSPGLAIEQYFGPGTRLTVT.